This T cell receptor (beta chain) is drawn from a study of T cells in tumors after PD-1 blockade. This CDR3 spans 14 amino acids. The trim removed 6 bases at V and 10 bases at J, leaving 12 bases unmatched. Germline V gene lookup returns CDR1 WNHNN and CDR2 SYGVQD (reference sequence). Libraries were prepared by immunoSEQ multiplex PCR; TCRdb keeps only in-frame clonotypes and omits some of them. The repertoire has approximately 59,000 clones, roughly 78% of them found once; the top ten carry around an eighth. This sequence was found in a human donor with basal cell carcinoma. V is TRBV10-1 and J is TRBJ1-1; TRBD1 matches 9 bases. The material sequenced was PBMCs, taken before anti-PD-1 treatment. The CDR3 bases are TGCGCCAGCAGCAGAAGCACCGGGACAGGGATAGCTTTCTTT. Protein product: CASSRSTGTGIAFF.